This T cell receptor (beta chain) was captured by sequencing in a study of T-cell reconstitution after alpha-beta-depleted transplantation in children. This CDR3 is built from 12 residues. J was trimmed by 13 bases and V by 4 bases; bases with no gene match: 5. Per the germline V gene, CDR1 is MDHEN and CDR2 is SYDVKM. Note on this clonotype: Antigen unknown.

Unique molecular identifiers were incorporated into the prepared TCRbeta library. Each CDR3 protein gets one entry after TCRdb re-called the PCR reads with MiXCR. The data show hundreds of thousands of distinct CDR3 sequences, 16% seen once. Study-wide findings and caveats: At one year after transplant, newly produced T cells mostly accounted for T-cell counts and diversity.

This receptor was identified in a male patient aged 2 to 10 who had a stem cell transplant for acute lymphoblastic leukemia, so the T cells may come from the graft donor. The chain links TRBV28 to TRBJ2-3; the match to TRBD2 covers 10 bases. The source was PBMCs, mostly from graft donor cells, collected 360 days after TCRalphabeta/CD19-depleted stem cell transplant. CDR3 coding DNA: TGTGCCAGCAGTTCGAGCGGGAGGGTGAAGTATTTT. It is translated as CASSSSGRVKYF.